This T cell receptor (beta chain) was sequenced for a study of response to subunit inactivated influenza vaccine. Findings and caveats of the study: Authors suggested each seasonal influenza vaccination recruits few new T cells.

TCRdb itself ran the RT-PCR reads through MiXCR, one entry per CDR3 protein. This table has under 750,000 distinct CDR3 sequences, 12% appearing once. About this clonotype itself: What it binds is not known.

CDR3 length equals 16 residues. Germline lookup yields CDR1 MGHRA and CDR2 YSYEKL. V was clipped by 0 bases and J by 6 bases, with 16 bases between them. The material sequenced was PBMCs from blood, taken on the day of vaccination. The chain combines TRBV4-1 with TRBJ2-3; unclear D gene. This TCR derives from a man in his fifties or sixties who received an inactivated influenza vaccine. The CDR3 is CASSQDSSLQIDTQYF. CDR3 nucleotides: TGCGCCAGCAGCCAAGATTCATCACTCCAAATTGATACGCAGTATTTT.